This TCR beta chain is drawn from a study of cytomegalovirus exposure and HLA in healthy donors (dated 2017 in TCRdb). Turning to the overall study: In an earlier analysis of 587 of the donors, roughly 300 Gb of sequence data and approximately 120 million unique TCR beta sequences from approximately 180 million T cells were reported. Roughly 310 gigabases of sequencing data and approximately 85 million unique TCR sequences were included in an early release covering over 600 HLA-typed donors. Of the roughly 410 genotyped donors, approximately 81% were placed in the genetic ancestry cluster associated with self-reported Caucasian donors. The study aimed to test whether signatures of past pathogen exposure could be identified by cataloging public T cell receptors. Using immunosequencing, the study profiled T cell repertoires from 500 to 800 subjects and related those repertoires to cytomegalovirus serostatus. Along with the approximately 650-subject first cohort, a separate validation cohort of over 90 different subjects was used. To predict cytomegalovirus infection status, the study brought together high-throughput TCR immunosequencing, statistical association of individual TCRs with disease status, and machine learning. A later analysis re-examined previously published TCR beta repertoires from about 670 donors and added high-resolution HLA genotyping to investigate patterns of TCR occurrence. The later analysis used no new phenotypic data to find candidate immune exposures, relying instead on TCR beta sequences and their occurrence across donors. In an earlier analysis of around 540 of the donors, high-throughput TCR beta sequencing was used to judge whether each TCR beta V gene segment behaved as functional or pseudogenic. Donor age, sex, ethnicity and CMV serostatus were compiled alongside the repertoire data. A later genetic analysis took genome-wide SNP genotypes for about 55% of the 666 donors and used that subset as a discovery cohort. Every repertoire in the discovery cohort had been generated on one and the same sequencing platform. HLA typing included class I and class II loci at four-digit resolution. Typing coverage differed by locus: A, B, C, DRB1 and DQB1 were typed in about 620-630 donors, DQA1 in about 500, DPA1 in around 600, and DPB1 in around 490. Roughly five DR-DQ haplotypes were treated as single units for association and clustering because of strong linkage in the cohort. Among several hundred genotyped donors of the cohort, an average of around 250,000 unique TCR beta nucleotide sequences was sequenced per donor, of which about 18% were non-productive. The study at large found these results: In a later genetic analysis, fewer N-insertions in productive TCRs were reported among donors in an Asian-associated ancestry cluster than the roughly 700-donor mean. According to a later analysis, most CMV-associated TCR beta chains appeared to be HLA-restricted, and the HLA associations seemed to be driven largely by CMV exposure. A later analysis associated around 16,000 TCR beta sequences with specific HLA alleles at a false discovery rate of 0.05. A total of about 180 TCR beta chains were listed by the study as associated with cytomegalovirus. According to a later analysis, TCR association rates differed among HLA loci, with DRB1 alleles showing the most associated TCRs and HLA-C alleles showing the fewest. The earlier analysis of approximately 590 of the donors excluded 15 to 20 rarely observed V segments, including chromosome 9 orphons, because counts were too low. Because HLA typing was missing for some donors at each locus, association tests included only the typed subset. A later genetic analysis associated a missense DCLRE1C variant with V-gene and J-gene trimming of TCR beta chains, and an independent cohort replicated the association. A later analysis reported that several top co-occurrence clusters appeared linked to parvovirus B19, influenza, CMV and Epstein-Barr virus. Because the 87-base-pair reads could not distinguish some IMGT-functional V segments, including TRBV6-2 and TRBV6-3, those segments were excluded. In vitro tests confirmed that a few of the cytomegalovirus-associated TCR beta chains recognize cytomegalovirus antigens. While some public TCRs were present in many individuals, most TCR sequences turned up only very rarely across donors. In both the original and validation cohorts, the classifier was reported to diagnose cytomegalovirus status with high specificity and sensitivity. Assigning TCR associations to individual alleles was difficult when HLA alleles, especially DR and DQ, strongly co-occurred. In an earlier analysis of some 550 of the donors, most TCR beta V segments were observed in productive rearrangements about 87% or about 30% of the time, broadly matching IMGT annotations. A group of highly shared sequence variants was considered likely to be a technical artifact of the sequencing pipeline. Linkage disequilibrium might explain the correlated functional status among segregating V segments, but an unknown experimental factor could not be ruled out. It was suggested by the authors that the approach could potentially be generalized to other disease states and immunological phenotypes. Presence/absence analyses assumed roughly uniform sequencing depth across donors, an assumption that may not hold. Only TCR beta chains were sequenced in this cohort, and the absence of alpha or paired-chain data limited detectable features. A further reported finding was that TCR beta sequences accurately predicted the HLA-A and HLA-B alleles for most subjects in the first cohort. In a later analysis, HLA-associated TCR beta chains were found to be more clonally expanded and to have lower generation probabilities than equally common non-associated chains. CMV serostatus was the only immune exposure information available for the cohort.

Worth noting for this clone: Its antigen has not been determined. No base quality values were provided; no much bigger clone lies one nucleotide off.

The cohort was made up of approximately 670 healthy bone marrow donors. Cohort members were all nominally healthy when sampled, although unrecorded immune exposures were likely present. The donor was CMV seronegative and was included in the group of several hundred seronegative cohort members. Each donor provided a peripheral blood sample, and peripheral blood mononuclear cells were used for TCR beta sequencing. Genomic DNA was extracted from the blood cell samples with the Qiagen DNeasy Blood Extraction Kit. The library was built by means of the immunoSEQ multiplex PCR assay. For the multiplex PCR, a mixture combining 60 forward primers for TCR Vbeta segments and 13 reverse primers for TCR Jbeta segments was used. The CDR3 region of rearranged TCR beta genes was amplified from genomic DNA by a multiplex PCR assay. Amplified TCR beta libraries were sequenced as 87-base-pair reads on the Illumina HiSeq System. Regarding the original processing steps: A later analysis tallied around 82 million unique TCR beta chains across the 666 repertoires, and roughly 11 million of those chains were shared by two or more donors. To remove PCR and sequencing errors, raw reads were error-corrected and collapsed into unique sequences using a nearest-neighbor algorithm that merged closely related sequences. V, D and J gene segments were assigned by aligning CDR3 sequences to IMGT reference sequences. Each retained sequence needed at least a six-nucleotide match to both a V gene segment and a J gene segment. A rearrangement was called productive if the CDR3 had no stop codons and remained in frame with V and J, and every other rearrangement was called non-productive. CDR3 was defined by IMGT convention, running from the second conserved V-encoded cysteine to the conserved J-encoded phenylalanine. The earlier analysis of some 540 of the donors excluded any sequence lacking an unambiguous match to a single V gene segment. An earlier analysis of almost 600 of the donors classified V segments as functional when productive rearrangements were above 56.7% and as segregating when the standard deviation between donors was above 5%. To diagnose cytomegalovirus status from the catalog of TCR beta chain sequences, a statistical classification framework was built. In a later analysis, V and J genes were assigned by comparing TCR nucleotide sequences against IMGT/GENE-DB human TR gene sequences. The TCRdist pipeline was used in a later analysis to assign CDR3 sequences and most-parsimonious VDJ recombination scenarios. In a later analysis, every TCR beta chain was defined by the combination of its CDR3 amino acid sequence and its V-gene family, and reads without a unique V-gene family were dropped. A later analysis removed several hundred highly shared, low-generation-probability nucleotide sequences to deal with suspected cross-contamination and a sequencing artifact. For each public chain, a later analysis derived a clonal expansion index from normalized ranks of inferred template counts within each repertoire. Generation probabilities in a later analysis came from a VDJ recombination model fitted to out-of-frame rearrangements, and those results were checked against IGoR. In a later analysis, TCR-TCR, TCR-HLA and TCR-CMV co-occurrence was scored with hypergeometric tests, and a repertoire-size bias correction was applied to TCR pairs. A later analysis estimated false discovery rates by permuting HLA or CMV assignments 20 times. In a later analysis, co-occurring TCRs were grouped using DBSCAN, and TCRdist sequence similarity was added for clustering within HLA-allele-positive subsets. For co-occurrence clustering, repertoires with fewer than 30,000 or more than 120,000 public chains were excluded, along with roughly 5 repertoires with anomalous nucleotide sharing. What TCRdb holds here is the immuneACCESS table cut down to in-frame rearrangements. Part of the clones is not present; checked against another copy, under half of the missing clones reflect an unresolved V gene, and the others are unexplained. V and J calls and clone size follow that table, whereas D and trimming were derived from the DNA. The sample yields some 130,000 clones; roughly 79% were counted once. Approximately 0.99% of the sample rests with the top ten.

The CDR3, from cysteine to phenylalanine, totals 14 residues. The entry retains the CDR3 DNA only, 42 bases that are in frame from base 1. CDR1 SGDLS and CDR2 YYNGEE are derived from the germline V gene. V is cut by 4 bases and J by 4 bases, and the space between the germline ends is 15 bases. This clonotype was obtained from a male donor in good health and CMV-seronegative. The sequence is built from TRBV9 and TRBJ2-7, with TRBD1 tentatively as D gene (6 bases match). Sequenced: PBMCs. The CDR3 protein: CASSREGGSYEQYF. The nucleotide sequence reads TGTGCCAGCAGCCGGGAAGGGGGATCATACGAGCAGTACTTC.